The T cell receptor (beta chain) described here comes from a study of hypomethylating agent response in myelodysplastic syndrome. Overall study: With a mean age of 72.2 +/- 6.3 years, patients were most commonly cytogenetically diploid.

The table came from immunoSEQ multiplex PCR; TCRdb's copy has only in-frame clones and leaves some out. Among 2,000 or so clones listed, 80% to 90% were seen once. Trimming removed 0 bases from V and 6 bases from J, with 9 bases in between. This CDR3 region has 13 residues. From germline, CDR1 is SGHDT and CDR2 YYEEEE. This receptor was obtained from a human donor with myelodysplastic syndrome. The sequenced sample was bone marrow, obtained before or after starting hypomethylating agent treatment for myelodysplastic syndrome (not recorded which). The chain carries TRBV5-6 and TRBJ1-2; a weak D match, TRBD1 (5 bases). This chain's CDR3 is CASSLAQGNGYTF. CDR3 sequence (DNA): TGTGCCAGCAGCTTGGCTCAGGGAAATGGCTACACCTTC.